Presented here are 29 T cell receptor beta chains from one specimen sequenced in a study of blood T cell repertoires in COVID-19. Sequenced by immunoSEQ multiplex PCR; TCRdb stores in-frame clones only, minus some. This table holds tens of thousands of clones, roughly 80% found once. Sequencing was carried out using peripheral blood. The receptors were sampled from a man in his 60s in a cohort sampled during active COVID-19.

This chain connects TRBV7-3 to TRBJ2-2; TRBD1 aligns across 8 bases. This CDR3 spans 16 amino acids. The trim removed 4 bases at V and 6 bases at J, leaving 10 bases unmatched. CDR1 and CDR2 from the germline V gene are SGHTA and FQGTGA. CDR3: CASSSQGQGVPGELFF. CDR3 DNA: TGTGCCAGCAGCTCTCAAGGACAGGGTGTTCCCGGGGAGCTGTTTTTT. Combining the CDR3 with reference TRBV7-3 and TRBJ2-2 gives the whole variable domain GAGVSQTPSNKVTEKGKYVELRCDPISGHTALYWYRQSLGQGPEFLIYFQGTGAADDSGLPNDRFFAVRPEGSVSTLKIQRTERGDSAVYLCASSSQGQGVPGELFFGEGSRLTVL.

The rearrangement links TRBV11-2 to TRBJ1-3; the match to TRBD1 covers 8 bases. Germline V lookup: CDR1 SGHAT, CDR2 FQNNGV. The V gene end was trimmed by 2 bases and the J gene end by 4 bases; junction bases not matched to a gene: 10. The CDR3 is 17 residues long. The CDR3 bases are TGTGCCAGCAGCTTATTTGGTGACAGGGGTCAGGGAAACACCATATATTTT. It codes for CASSLFGDRGQGNTIYF. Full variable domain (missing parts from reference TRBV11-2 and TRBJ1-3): EAGVAQSPRYKIIEKRQSVAFWCNPISGHATLYWYQQILGQGPKLLIQFQNNGVVDDSQLPKDRFSAERLKGVDSTLKIQPAKLEDSAVYLCASSLFGDRGQGNTIYFGEGSWLTVV.

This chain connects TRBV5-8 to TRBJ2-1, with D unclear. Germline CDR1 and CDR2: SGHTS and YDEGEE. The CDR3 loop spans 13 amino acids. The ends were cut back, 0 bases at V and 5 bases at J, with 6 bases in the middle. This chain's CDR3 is CASSLVADNEQFF. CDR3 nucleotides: TGTGCCAGCAGCTTGGTGGCAGACAATGAGCAGTTCTTC.

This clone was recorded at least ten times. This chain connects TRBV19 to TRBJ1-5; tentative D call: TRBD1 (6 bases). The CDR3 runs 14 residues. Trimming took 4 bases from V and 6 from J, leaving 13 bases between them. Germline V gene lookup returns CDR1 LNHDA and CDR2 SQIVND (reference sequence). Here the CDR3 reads CASSRQARSQPQHF. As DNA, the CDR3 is TGTGCCAGTAGTAGACAGGCGCGGAGTCAGCCCCAGCATTTT.

The CDR3 sequence: CASSPRSGGNEKLFF. The CDR3 DNA sequence: TGTGCCAGCAGCCCTCGATCAGGGGGTAATGAAAAACTGTTTTTT. The rearrangement links TRBV6-2 or TRBV6-3 to TRBJ1-4; 7 nucleotides line up with TRBD1. The CDR3 loop spans 15 amino acids. Per germline, CDR1 MNHEY and CDR2 SVGEGT. J lost 4 bases, V lost 6 bases, and 8 bases had no gene match.

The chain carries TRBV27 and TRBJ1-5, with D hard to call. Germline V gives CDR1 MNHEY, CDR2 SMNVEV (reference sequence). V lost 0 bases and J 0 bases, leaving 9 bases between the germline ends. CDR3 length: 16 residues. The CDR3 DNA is TGTGCCAGCAGTTTATCGGCTCGGGGTAGCAATCAGCCCCAGCATTTT. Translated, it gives CASSLSARGSNQPQHF.

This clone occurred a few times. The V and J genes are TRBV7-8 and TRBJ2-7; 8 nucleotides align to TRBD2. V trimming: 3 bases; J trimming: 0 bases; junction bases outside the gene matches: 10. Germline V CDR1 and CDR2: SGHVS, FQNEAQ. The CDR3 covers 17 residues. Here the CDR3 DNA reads TGTGCCAGCAGCTTTTCCCTTAGCGGGGCCAGCTCCTACGAGCAGTACTTC. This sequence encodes CASSFSLSGASSYEQYF.

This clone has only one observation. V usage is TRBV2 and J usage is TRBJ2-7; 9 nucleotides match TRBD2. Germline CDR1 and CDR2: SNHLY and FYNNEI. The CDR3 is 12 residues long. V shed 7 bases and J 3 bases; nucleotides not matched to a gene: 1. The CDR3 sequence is CASKTSGYEQYF. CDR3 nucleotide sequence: TGTGCCAGCAAGACTAGCGGCTACGAGCAGTACTTC.

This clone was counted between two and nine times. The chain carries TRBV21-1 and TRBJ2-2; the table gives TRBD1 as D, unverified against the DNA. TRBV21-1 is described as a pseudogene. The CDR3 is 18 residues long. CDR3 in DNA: TGTGCCAGCAGCCGCCTGAGGCCGGACCTGTTCAGGGCCGGGGAGCTGTTTTTT. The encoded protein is CASSRLRPDLFRAGELFF.

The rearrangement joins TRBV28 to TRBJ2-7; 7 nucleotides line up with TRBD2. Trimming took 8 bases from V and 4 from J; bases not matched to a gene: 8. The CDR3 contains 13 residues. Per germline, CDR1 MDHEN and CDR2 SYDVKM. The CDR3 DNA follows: TGTGCCAGCCACGGCGGGAGTACTTACGAGCAGTACTTC. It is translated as CASHGGSTYEQYF.

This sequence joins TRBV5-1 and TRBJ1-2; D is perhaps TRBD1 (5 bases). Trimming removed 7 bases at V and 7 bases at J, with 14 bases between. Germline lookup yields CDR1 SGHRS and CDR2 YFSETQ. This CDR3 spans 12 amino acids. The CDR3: CASAVEGLGYTF. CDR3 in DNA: TGCGCCAGCGCCGTGGAGGGACTTGGCTACACCTTC. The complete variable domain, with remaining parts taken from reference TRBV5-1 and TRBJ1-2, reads KAGVTQTPRYLIKTRGQQVTLSCSPISGHRSVSWYQQTPGQGLQFLFEYFSETQRNKGNFPGRFSGRQFSNSRSEMNVSTLELGDSALYLCASAVEGLGYTFGSGTRLTVV.

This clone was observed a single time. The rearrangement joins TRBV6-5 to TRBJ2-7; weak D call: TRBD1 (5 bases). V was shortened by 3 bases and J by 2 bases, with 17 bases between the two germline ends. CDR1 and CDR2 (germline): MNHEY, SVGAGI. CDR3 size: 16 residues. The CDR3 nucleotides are TGTGCCAGCAGTTATTCCCCCCTGACAGTTACCTACGAGCAGTACTTC. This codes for CASSYSPLTVTYEQYF.

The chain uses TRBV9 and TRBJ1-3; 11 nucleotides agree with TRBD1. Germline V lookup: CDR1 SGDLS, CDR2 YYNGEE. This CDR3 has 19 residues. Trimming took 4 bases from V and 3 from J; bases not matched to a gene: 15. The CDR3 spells CASSPQDRGLRRDGNTIYF. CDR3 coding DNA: TGTGCCAGCAGCCCTCAGGACAGGGGGCTTAGACGAGATGGAAACACCATATATTTT. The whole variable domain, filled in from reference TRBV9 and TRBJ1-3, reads DSGVTQTPKHLITATGQRVTLRCSPRSGDLSVYWYQQSLDQGLQFLIQYYNGEERAKGNILERFSAQQFPDLHSELNLSSLELGDSALYFCASSPQDRGLRRDGNTIYFGEGSWLTVV.

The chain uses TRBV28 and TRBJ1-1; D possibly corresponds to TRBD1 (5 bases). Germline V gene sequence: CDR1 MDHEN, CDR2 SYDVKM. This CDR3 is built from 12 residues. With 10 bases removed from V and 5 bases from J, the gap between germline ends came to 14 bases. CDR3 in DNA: TGTGCCACCTCCAGGGCCGGGACTGAAGCTTTCTTT. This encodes CATSRAGTEAFF.

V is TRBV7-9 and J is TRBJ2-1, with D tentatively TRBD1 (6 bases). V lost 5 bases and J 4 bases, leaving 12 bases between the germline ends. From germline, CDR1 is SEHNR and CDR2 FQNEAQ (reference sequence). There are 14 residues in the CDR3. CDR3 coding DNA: TGTGCCAGCAGCCTGGACAGAGGATACAATGAGCAGTTCTTC. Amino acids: CASSLDRGYNEQFF.

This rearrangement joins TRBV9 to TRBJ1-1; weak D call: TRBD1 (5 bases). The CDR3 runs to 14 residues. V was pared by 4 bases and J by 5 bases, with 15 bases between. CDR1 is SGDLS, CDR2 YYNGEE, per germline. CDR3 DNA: TGTGCCAGCAGCCCCTCTTCGGGGGGAACTGAAGCTTTCTTT. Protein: CASSPSSGGTEAFF.

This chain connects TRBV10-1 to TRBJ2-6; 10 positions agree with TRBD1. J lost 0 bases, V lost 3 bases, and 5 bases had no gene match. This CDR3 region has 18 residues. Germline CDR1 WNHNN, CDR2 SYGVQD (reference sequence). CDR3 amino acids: CASSDGQGGLSGANVLTF. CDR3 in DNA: TGCGCCAGCAGTGATGGACAGGGGGGCCTCTCTGGGGCCAACGTCCTGACTTTC.

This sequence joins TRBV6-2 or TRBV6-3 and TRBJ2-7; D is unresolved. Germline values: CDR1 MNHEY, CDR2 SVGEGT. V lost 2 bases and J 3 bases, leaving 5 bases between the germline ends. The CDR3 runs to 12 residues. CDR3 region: CASSYRDYEQYF. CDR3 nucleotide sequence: TGTGCCAGCAGTTACCGCGACTACGAGCAGTACTTC.

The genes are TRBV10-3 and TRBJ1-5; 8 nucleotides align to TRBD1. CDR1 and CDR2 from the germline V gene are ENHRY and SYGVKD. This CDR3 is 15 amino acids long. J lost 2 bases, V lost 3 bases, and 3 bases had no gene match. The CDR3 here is CAISDQGAGNQPQHF. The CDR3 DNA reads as TGTGCCATCAGTGACCAGGGGGCTGGCAATCAGCCCCAGCATTTT.

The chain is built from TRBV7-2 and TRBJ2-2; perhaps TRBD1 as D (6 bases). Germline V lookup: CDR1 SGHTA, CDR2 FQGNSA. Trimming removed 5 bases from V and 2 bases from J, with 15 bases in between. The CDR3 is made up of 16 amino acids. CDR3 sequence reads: CASSPKTGFNTGELFF. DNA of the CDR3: TGTGCCAGCAGCCCGAAAACAGGGTTTAACACCGGGGAGCTGTTTTTT.

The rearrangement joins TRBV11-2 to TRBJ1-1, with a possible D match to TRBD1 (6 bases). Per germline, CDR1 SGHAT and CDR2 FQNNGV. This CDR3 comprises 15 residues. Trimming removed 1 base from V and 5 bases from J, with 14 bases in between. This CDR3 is CASSLVRGGQTEAFF. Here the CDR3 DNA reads TGTGCCAGCAGCTTAGTGAGGGGGGGGCAAACTGAAGCTTTCTTT.

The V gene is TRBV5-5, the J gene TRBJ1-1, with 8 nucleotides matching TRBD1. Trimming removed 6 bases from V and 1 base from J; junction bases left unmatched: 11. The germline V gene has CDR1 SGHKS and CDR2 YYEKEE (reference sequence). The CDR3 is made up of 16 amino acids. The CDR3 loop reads CASTSWSQGANTEAFF. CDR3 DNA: TGTGCCAGCACCTCCTGGTCGCAGGGGGCGAACACTGAAGCTTTCTTT.

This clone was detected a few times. CDR3 sequence (DNA): TGTGCCTGGCAGACACACTATGGCTACACCTTC. As protein: CAWQTHYGYTF. This chain connects TRBV30 to TRBJ1-2; D is undetermined. Between the trimmed V and J ends, which lost 5 bases and 3 bases, there was a span of 7 bases. Germline lookup yields CDR1 GTSNPN and CDR2 SVGIG (reference sequence). This CDR3 contains 11 residues.

The CDR3 DNA sequence: TGTGCCTGGAGTGAGGACAGTTTCACTAACTATGGCTACACCTTC. Residues: CAWSEDSFTNYGYTF. This chain connects TRBV30 to TRBJ1-2, with D possibly being TRBD1 (6 bases). V was cut by 1 base and J by 0 bases, with 12 bases left in between. The V gene's germline CDR1 is GTSNPN and CDR2 SVGIG (reference sequence). This CDR3 is built from 15 residues.

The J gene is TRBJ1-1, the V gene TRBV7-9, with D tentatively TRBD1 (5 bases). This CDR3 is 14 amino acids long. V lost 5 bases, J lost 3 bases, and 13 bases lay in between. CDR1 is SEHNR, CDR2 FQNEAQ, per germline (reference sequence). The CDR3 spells CASSSRGSDTEAFF. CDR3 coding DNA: TGTGCCAGCAGCAGTAGGGGATCGGACACTGAAGCTTTCTTT.

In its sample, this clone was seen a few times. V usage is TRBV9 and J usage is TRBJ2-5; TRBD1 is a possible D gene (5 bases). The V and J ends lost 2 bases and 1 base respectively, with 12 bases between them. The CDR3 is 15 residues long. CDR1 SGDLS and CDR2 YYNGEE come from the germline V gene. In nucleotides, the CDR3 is TGTGCCAGCAGCGTTAGCCAGGGAATCCAAGAGACCCAGTACTTC. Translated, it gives CASSVSQGIQETQYF.

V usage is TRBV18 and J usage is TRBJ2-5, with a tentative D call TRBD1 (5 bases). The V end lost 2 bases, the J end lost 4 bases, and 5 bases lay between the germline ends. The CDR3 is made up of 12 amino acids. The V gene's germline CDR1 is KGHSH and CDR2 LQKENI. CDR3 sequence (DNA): TGTGCCAGCTCACCAAGGGGAGAGACCCAGTACTTC. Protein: CASSPRGETQYF.

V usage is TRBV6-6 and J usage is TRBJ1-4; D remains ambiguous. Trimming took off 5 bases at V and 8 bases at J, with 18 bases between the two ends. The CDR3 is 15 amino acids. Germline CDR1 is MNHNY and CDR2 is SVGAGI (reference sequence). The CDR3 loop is CASSVPRNAGEKLFF. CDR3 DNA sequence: TGTGCCAGCAGTGTACCCCGCAATGCCGGGGAAAAACTGTTTTTT.

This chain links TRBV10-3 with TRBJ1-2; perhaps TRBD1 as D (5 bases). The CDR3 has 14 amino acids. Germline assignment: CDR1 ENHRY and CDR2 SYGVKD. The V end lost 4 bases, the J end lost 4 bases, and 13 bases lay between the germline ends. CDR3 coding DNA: TGTGCCATCAGTGTCGGGGGATCGGGCTATGGCTACACCTTC. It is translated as CAISVGGSGYGYTF.